The clone carrying this T cell receptor beta chain was observed at least ten times. Its antigen is as yet unknown. RNA transcripts were the source from which TCR beta CDR3 regions were amplified. HTBI-primed first-round RT-PCR preceded second-round multiplex PCR. TCRdb reprocessed the multiplex PCR reads with MiXCR, giving one entry per CDR3 protein. The sample yields hundreds of thousands of distinct CDR3 sequences, roughly 21% seen once. Ophthalmopathy in the donors was of moderate-to-severe activity, with CAS ≥3, NOSPECS ≥4 and duration under 3 months. This sample was taken from a study of Graves' ophthalmopathy and Graves' hyperthyroidism. Study details: Untreated patients at initial diagnosis provided peripheral blood.

Study outcomes and limitations: A majority of expanded thyroid clonotypes exceeding 0.001 frequency were likewise present in blood. Separation of ophthalmopathy from stable hyperthyroidism was achieved by a 13-signature model, at 85% to 90% sensitivity and roughly 77% specificity.

The CDR3 is 16 amino acids. The germline gives CDR1 SGHDN, CDR2 FVKESK. Trimming left V 1 base short and J 4 bases short, with 16 bases between. The sequencing input was peripheral blood. The clonotype comes from a woman aged 45-59 years with Graves' ophthalmopathy. The rearrangement joins TRBV14 to TRBJ1-2, with D unclear. CDR3 residues: CASSQAGTATFYGYTF. The CDR3 coding sequence is TGTGCCAGCAGCCAAGCGGGAACCGCAACCTTCTATGGCTACACCTTC.